A selection of T cell receptor beta chains follows, all from one sample in a study of shared clonotypes between healthy human individuals. Using immunoSEQ multiplex PCR, the repertoire was profiled, and TCRdb retains in-frame clones only, with some absent. The table shows approximately 2,200,000 clones, with more than 85% occurring only once. The sequenced material came from naive CD8+ T cells from PBMCs. Receptors originate from a man between 18 and 35 years old in good health. Some clones in this sample may be carry-over from other donors' samples. CDR3s include the opening cysteine and the closing phenylalanine or tryptophan. The listing skips clone size in some rows; elsewhere it reads once, few, many or a size class.

abundance: -
v_gene: TRBV7-8
CDR3aa: CASSRLLAGAYQETQYF

abundance: -
v_gene: TRBV27
CDR3aa: CASRRPGTGQSYEQYF

abundance: -
v_gene: TRBV5-1
CDR3aa: CASSSTGTGRDYGYTF

abundance: once
v_gene: TRBV10-2
CDR3aa: CASSVRPSGNTIYF

abundance: -
v_gene: TRBV4-2
CDR3aa: CASSQFLGGSYEQYF

abundance: -
v_gene: TRBV4-3
CDR3aa: CASSQGRLALEQFF

abundance: once
v_gene: TRBV6-4
CDR3aa: CASSVWGTQDTQPQHF

abundance: -
v_gene: TRBV16
CDR3aa: CASSQSAGPNPDQPQHF

abundance: once
v_gene: TRBV28
CDR3aa: CASSPLEHLTYYEQYF

abundance: -
v_gene: TRBV6-5
CDR3aa: CASSLGLLNEAFF

abundance: once
v_gene: TRBV29-1
CDR3aa: CSVGDGLAGGEQYF

abundance: -
v_gene: TRBV7-2
CDR3aa: CASSLGEERWRDTQYF

abundance: -
v_gene: TRBV7-2
CDR3aa: CASSSRVTYEQYF

abundance: -
v_gene: TRBV5-1
CDR3aa: CASSFDRRRTAGELFF

abundance: -
v_gene: TRBV7-7
CDR3aa: CASSPRQETNTGELFF

abundance: -
v_gene: TRBV14
CDR3aa: CASSLGTRPFF

abundance: -
v_gene: TRBV7-3
CDR3aa: CASSKEGTDTQYF

abundance: -
v_gene: TRBV2
CDR3aa: CASSDGVAGGFYEQYF

abundance: -
v_gene: TRBV6-5
CDR3aa: CASSYSSGPRTYEQYF

abundance: -
v_gene: TRBV7-8
CDR3aa: CASSPMLAGFTDTQYF

abundance: few
v_gene: TRBV9
CDR3aa: CASSVGSEKLFF

abundance: -
v_gene: TRBV27
CDR3aa: CASSLGPALSGYTF

abundance: -
v_gene: TRBV6-5
CDR3aa: CASRLVANTEAFF

abundance: -
v_gene: TRBV10-3
CDR3aa: CAIRPGQGGLYSSPDSGNTIYF

abundance: -
v_gene: TRBV7-9
CDR3aa: CASSLASGQGTTNEKLFF

abundance: few
v_gene: TRBV7-3
CDR3aa: CASSLNRDFTDTQYF

abundance: -
v_gene: TRBV5-8
CDR3aa: CATEGVASYNEQFF

abundance: -
v_gene: TRBV27
CDR3aa: CASSLYGTLLLNEQFF

abundance: -
v_gene: TRBV28
CDR3aa: CASRAGEGYEQYF

abundance: -
v_gene: TRBV4-1
CDR3aa: CASSQSEQETQYF

abundance: -
v_gene: TRBV2
CDR3aa: CASSERGTGNTIYF

abundance: once
v_gene: TRBV27
CDR3aa: CASSLSPPADRFSYNEQFF

abundance: -
v_gene: TRBV14
CDR3aa: CASSQEFGEGDTEAFF

abundance: -
v_gene: TRBV5-5
CDR3aa: CASRGQGLYEQYF

abundance: few
v_gene: TRBV4-1
CDR3aa: CASSPRTGWDTEAFF

abundance: once
v_gene: TRBV19
CDR3aa: CASSIAGWGGPLEDEQFF

abundance: -
v_gene: TRBV5-1
CDR3aa: CASSRAQGLNTEAFF

abundance: -
v_gene: TRBV4-1
CDR3aa: CASSPNYNSPLHF

abundance: once
v_gene: TRBV9
CDR3aa: CASSVGPSGTTDTQYF

abundance: few
v_gene: TRBV27
CDR3aa: CASSPAGTLYGYTF

abundance: -
v_gene: TRBV4-3
CDR3aa: CASSPRKGQRYEQYF

abundance: -
v_gene: TRBV4-1
CDR3aa: CASSPNEVYYNEQFF

abundance: -
v_gene: TRBV19
CDR3aa: CASSYQGEPYEQYF

abundance: -
v_gene: TRBV9
CDR3aa: CASSVPKREGTDTQYF

abundance: -
v_gene: TRBV28
CDR3aa: CASSFALNTEAFF

abundance: -
v_gene: TRBV4-2
CDR3aa: CASTDPWATYNEQFF

abundance: -
v_gene: TRBV29-1
CDR3aa: CSAISRGGDYGYTF

abundance: -
v_gene: TRBV6-5
CDR3aa: CASSYSGQGGDTQYF

abundance: once
v_gene: TRBV7-9
CDR3aa: CASSDQGRGEKLFF